Described below is a single T cell receptor beta chain sequence and its context. One end of the junction varies from germline; a read error may be responsible. This sample was included in a study of blood T cell repertoires in COVID-19. Measured with immunoSEQ multiplex PCR; TCRdb has only the in-frame clones, and not every one. The data hold around 170,000 clones, with 88% observed a single time. Sample: PBMCs or T cells enriched from blood (not recorded which). This receptor was identified in a woman under 30 who had recovered from COVID-19.

CDR3 loop: CASSLAGGLTDTQYF. In DNA, the CDR3 is TGTGCCAGCAGTTTAGCGGGAGGTCTCACAGATACGCAGTATTTT. V gene TRBV11-2 combines with J gene TRBJ2-3, with 10 positions matching TRBD2. The CDR3 spans 15 residues. The germline gives CDR1 SGHAT, CDR2 FQNNGV.